This T cell receptor beta chain was recorded in a study of cytomegalovirus exposure and HLA in healthy donors. General study findings and limits: Associated with HLA alleles at 0.05 false discovery rate in a later analysis were some 16,000 TCR beta sequences. The study assumed roughly uniform donor sequencing depth for presence/absence analyses. The investigators catalogued under 200 TCR beta chains as cytomegalovirus-associated.

PCR employed 60 Vbeta and 13 Jbeta primers. The table came from immunoSEQ multiplex PCR; TCRdb's copy has only in-frame clones and leaves some out. The sample consists of around 130,000 clones, 80% of them appearing once. The V end lost 1 base, the J end lost 0 bases, and 6 bases lay between the germline ends. Germline-derived CDR1 and CDR2 are SEHNR and FQNEAQ (reference sequence). CDR3 length equals 14 residues. Notes on this clone: What it binds is unknown.

This TCR was sampled from a male donor in good health and CMV-seronegative. The sequenced sample consisted of PBMCs. The chain joins TRBV7-9 to TRBJ1-1; no definite D call. The CDR3 DNA reads as TGTGCCAGCAGCTTAGTACAGATGAACACTGAAGCTTTCTTT. This encodes CASSLVQMNTEAFF.